What follows are 20 T cell receptor beta chains derived from one specimen sequenced in a study of blood T cell repertoires in COVID-19. Method: immunoSEQ multiplex PCR; TCRdb's copy keeps in-frame clones and lacks some. This table holds some 110,000 clones, approximately 72% found once. Sequenced: peripheral blood. These receptors were obtained from a woman aged 70-85 years with acute or convalescent COVID-19.

V usage is TRBV18 and J usage is TRBJ2-7; TRBD1 agrees at 10 bases. The germline gives CDR1 KGHSH, CDR2 LQKENI. The V segment lost 1 base and the J segment 5 bases; nucleotides outside the gene matches: 2. The CDR3 is made up of 14 amino acids. The CDR3 sequence is CASSPRQGAHEQYF. CDR3 nucleotide sequence: TGTGCCAGCTCACCACGACAGGGGGCCCACGAGCAGTACTTC.

This clone was counted only a few times. This rearrangement joins TRBV19 to TRBJ1-2; no reliable D call. The germline V gene has CDR1 LNHDA and CDR2 SQIVND (reference sequence). V dropped 6 bases and J dropped 6 bases, with 14 bases sitting between them. This CDR3 is built from 13 residues. DNA of the CDR3: TGTGCCAGTAGATACCTTGGAGCGGATGGCTACACCTTC. Protein sequence: CASRYLGADGYTF.

V and J are TRBV18 and TRBJ2-6, with D tentatively TRBD2 (5 bases). Germline V gene sequence: CDR1 KGHSH, CDR2 LQKENI. There are 15 residues in the CDR3. V was clipped by 5 bases and J by 1 base, with 9 bases between them. In DNA form, the CDR3 reads TGTGCCAGCTCAGCTCGGGGTTCTGGGGCCAACGTCCTGACTTTC. Amino acid sequence: CASSARGSGANVLTF. Drawing the rest from reference TRBV18 and TRBJ2-6, the complete variable domain is NAGVMQNPRHLVRRRGQEARLRCSPMKGHSHVYWYRQLPEEGLKFMVYLQKENIIDESGMPKERFSAEFPKEGPSILRIQQVVRGDSAAYFCASSARGSGANVLTFGAGSRLTVL.

The rearrangement uses TRBV3-1 (or the pseudogene TRBV3-2) and TRBJ2-7, with D hard to call. The V end lost 4 bases, the J end lost 4 bases, and 8 bases lay between the germline ends. Germline V lookup: CDR1 LGHDT, CDR2 YNNKEL (reference sequence). The CDR3 has 12 amino acids. CDR3 nucleotide sequence: TGTGCCAGCAGCCGCCGAGTTTACGAGCAGTACTTC. This encodes CASSRRVYEQYF.

The chain employs TRBV3-1 (or the pseudogene TRBV3-2) and TRBJ2-2; D is possibly TRBD1 (6 bases). The V gene lost 4 bases and the J gene lost 7 bases, with 25 bases spanning the gap. CDR1 LGHDT and CDR2 YNNKEL come from the germline V gene (reference sequence). The CDR3 consists of 18 residues. CDR3 sequence: CASSPRPGQGLIHGELFF. CDR3 in DNA: TGTGCCAGCAGCCCAAGACCGGGGCAGGGGTTGATACACGGGGAGCTGTTTTTT.

The V and J genes are TRBV7-9 and TRBJ2-2, with D hard to call. CDR3 length equals 15 residues. The germline V gene encodes CDR1 SEHNR and CDR2 FQNEAQ (reference sequence). V lost 2 bases and J 1 base, leaving 8 bases between the germline ends. CDR3 sequence: CASSLNSLNTGELFF. CDR3 coding DNA: TGTGCCAGCAGCTTAAACAGTTTGAACACCGGGGAGCTGTTTTTT.

The chain couples TRBV29-1 to TRBJ2-7, with TRBD1 matching over 7 bases. The CDR3 totals 12 residues. In germline, CDR1 is SQVTM, CDR2 ANQGSEA. Trimming removed 4 bases from V and 3 bases from J; junction bases left unmatched: 3. CDR3: CSVGTGVYEQYF. The CDR3 DNA sequence: TGCAGCGTTGGGACAGGAGTCTACGAGCAGTACTTC.

The rearrangement joins TRBV16 to TRBJ1-2; 7 positions match TRBD1. This CDR3 comprises 14 residues. Germline V gene sequence: CDR1 KGHSY, CDR2 FQNENV. With V trimmed by 2 bases and J by 3 bases, 3 bases remained unmatched. CDR3 sequence (DNA): TGTGCCAGCAGCCAAAGACAGGGCCACTATGGCTACACCTTC. Protein sequence: CASSQRQGHYGYTF.

This clone was recorded at least ten times. This chain links TRBV7-8 with TRBJ1-6; 9 bases are a match to TRBD1. The CDR3 consists of 15 residues. Per the germline V gene, CDR1 is SGHVS and CDR2 is FQNEAQ. The ends lost 5 bases at V and 14 bases at J; junction bases unmatched: 13. CDR3 amino acids: CASSGPGQGLGALHF. In DNA, the CDR3 is TGTGCCAGCAGCGGCCCGGGACAGGGCCTCGGAGCCCTCCACTTT.

This clone has only one observation. This sequence joins TRBV7-9 and TRBJ2-2, with a tentative D call TRBD1 (5 bases). In germline, CDR1 is SEHNR, CDR2 FQNEAQ (reference sequence). The CDR3 contains 12 residues. Deletions cut 8 bases from V and 7 bases from J, with 11 bases between. The CDR3 sequence is CASYLRGGELFF. The CDR3 bases are TGTGCCAGCTACCTAAGGGGCGGGGAGCTGTTTTTT.

This clone is termed hyperexpanded. V gene TRBV28 combines with J gene TRBJ1-1; the D gene is possibly TRBD1 (5 bases). With 2 bases removed from V and 3 bases from J, the gap between germline ends came to 10 bases. Germline loops: CDR1 MDHEN, CDR2 SYDVKM. CDR3 length equals 14 residues. The CDR3 spells CASSLEGQYTEAFF. As DNA, the CDR3 is TGTGCCAGCAGTTTAGAAGGACAATACACTGAAGCTTTCTTT.

V usage is TRBV2 and J usage is TRBJ1-6; perhaps TRBD1 as D (6 bases). Germline V gene sequence: CDR1 SNHLY, CDR2 FYNNEI. The CDR3 totals 14 residues. Trimming took off 4 bases at V and 6 bases at J, with 10 bases between the two ends. The CDR3 region is CASSVDSRNSPLHF. CDR3 in DNA: TGTGCCAGCAGTGTGGACAGTCGTAATTCACCCCTCCACTTT. The full variable domain, its missing parts supplied by reference TRBV2 and TRBJ1-6, is EPEVTQTPSHQVTQMGQEVILRCVPISNHLYFYWYRQILGQKVEFLVSFYNNEISEKSEIFDDQFSVERPDGSNFTLKIRSTKLEDSAMYFCASSVDSRNSPLHFGNGTRLTVT.

The chain uses TRBV6-5 and TRBJ1-5, with D unclear. Germline assignment: CDR1 MNHEY and CDR2 SVGAGI. The CDR3 sequence is 14 residues long. V lost 2 bases to trimming and J lost 6 bases, with 11 bases between them. CDR3 in amino acids: CASSYEVGSQPQHF. The CDR3 DNA reads TGTGCCAGCAGTTACGAGGTCGGGTCTCAGCCCCAGCATTTT.

The table lists this clone with a few counts. Other DNA sequences in this sample translate to the same CDR3. The chain has TRBV4-1 and TRBJ2-3; tentatively, D is TRBD2 (6 bases). Trimming removed 0 bases at V and 3 bases at J, with 13 bases between. Germline CDR1 is MGHRA and CDR2 is YSYEKL. The CDR3 contains 16 residues. This CDR3 reads CASSQDPGLETDTQYF. Written as DNA, the CDR3 is TGCGCCAGCAGCCAAGATCCGGGACTGGAAACAGATACGCAGTATTTT.

This clone was seen a few times. The CDR3 loop reads CASSLYPGTGFGKLFF. CDR3 nucleotides: TGTGCCAGCAGTTTATATCCCGGGACAGGGTTTGGAAAACTGTTTTTT. This chain connects TRBV28 to TRBJ1-4; 9 bases match TRBD1. From germline, CDR1 is MDHEN and CDR2 SYDVKM. Germline trimming cut 1 base from V and 10 bases from J; bases unmatched to any gene: 10. The CDR3 sequence is 16 residues long.

Only a few counts were recorded for this clone. The chain carries TRBV2 and TRBJ1-2, with 9 bases matching TRBD1. This CDR3 comprises 13 residues. CDR1 and CDR2 from the germline V gene are SNHLY and FYNNEI. V shed 10 bases, J shed 5 bases, and the junction held 8 bases outside the gene matches. In DNA, the CDR3 is TGTGCCATCCTGTCCGGGACAGGGTATGGCTACACCTTC. Its translation is CAILSGTGYGYTF.

The V gene is TRBV7-5, the J gene TRBJ1-5; whether TRBD1, the table's D call, matches the DNA was not checked. TRBV7-5 is assigned pseudogene status. The CDR3 is made up of 17 amino acids. The CDR3 spells CARSSSQGRYSNQPQHF. The CDR3 nucleotides are TGTGCCAGAAGCTCGTCGCAGGGGCGATATAGCAATCAGCCCCAGCATTTT.

The chain links TRBV7-9 to TRBJ2-1; 9 nucleotides agree with TRBD1. The CDR3 consists of 12 residues. CDR1 and CDR2 (germline): SEHNR, FQNEAQ (reference sequence). The V gene end was trimmed by 11 bases and the J gene end by 5 bases; junction bases not matched to a gene: 4. The CDR3 protein is CARQGDDNEQFF. The CDR3 nucleotides read TGTGCCCGACAGGGGGATGACAATGAGCAGTTCTTC.

This chain connects TRBV30 to TRBJ1-1; 8 nucleotides line up with TRBD1. From germline, CDR1 is GTSNPN and CDR2 SVGIG (reference sequence). V was clipped by 8 bases and J by 4 bases; unmatched bases: 3. The CDR3 contains 11 residues. The CDR3 spells CARQGFTEAFF. The CDR3 coding sequence is TGTGCCCGACAGGGGTTCACTGAAGCTTTCTTT. The complete variable domain, with remaining parts taken from reference TRBV30 and TRBJ1-1, reads SQTIHQWPATLVQPVGSPLSLECTVEGTSNPNLYWYRQAAGRGLQLLFYSVGIGQISSEVPQNLSASRPQDRQFILSSKKLLLSDSGFYLCARQGFTEAFFGQGTRLTVV.

The chain has TRBV7-6 and TRBJ2-6; a possible D gene is TRBD1 (5 bases). Germline assignment: CDR1 SGHVS and CDR2 FNYEAQ. This CDR3 comprises 15 residues. Trimming left V 2 bases short and J 4 bases short, with 9 bases between. CDR3 nucleotides: TGTGCCAGCAGCTTACCAGGGTACGGGGCCAACGTCCTGACTTTC. Translated: CASSLPGYGANVLTF.